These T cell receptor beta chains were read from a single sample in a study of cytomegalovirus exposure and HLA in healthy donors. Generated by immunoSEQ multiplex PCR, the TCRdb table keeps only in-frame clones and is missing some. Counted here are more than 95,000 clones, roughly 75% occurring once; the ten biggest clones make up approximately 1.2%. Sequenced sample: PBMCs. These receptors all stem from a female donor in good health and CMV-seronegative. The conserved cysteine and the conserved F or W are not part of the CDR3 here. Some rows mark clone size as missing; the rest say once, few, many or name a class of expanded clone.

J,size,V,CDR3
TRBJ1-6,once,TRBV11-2,ASSLGQGANSPLH
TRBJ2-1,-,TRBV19,ASSMGGADEQF
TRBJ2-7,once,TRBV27,ASSPRGVPPYEQY
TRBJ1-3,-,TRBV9,ASSVDRENTIY
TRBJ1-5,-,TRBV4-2,ASSQDGRSRGNQPQH
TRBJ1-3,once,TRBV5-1,ASRRNDGTGGNTIY
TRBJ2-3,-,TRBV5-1,ASSLGGTGEGDTQY
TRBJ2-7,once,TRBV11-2,ASSFLPGEYYEQY
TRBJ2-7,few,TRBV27,ASSLSSGSDYEQY
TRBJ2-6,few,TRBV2,ASRRGAVVTNGLT
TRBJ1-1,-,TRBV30,AWDRRGKNTEAF
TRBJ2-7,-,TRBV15,ATSGDRGREQY
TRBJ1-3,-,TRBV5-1,ASSPAGTARGNTIY
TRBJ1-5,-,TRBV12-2,ASRLKLGGKGPQH
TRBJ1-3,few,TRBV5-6,ASSLPQGNTIY
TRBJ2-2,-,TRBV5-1,ASSFTGTSGGPGTGELF
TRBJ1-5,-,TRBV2,ASSALTEDQPQH
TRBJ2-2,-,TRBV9,ASSFNRELF
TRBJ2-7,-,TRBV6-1,ASSDLSTGRYEQY
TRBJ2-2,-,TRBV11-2,ASSLDLSSGRAGELF
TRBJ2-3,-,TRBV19,ATRPGIPDTQY
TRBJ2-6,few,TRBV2,ASGTGGSGANGLT
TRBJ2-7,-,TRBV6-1,ASSEGSGSFYEQY
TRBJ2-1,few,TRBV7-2,ASSLVLSYNEQF
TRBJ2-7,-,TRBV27,ASRRGFSYEQY
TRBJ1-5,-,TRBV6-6,ASSSQGRDQPQH
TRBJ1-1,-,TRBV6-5,ASSYLGQGADDEAF
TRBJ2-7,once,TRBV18,ASSGTSGTYEQY
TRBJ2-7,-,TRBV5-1,ASSYGTGNSYEQY
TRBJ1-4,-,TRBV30,AWWRGEKLF
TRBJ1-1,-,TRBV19,ASSIWGGTEAF
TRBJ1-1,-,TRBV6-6,ASSYSTLLNTEAF
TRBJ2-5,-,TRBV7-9,ASSLRGGAGQETQY
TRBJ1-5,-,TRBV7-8,ASSLAPGGYSNQPQH
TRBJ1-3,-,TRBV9,ASSVDRAGNTIY
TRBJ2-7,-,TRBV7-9,ASSLPDSYEQY
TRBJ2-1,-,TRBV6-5,ASSFAASGMYNEQF
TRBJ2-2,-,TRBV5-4,ASSLANRGNTGELF
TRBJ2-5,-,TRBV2,ASGGVRETQY
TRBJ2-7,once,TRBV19,ASSILGQGDEQY
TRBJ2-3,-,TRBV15,ATSRLGADTQY
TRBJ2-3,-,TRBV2,ASSEGGSTDTQY
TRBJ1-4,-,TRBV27,ASGRHTNEKLF
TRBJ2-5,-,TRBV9,ASSAQLAGGTETQY
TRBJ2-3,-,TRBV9,ASSGQGSDTQY
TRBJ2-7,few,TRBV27,ASSLSYGSYEQY
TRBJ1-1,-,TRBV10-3,AISESWWTPNTEAF
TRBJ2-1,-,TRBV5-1,ASSLGQGMNNEQF
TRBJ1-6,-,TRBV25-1,ASIGGEAYNSPLH
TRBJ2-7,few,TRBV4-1,ASSQVNTPRGEQY
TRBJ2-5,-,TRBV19,ASSGNRFQETQY